This TCR beta chain comes out of a study of T cell repertoires in cytomegalovirus infection (dated by TCRdb to about 2019). Context from the whole study: Alongside well-studied HLA-B-restricted epitopes, the peptide stimulations were aimed at recently identified HLA-C-restricted CMV epitopes, whose presentation resists viral immunomodulation. The HLA type of each donor mattered for the analysis, because public TCR beta signatures pointed to carriage of CMV infection along with the matching HLA type. Study-level results and caveats: In both this cohort and an independent cohort of over 350 donors, the cumulative frequency of public TCR beta family members distinguished carriers of CMV infection plus the relevant HLA type. The ex vivo response was dominated by HLA-C-restricted CMV-specific TCR beta clonotypes, and the single most frequent clonotype in two of eight donors was supplied by these HLA-C-restricted clonotypes.

These reads were obtained on an Illumina HiSeq 1500. TCRdb handled the public reads itself, with Q25 trimming in fastp and clone calling in MiXCR, and kept productive beta chains. Under each unique CDR3 protein, matching rows form one entry showing the most common genes and DNA. The sample table records approximately 76,000 distinct CDR3 sequences; 20% to 30% of these occur just once. The ten largest account for roughly 50% of the sample. Trimming at the junction amounts to 4 bases on V and 0 bases on J, and the germline ends lie 9 bases apart. Taken from cysteine to phenylalanine, the CDR3 has 14 residues. The kept DNA is CDR3 alone, 42 bases in frame from the first base. From the germline V gene, CDR1 is SGHAT and CDR2 is FQNNGV. The label giving this sample's treatment or condition can be read as: in vitro stimulation with specific CMV peptide epitopes to enrich CMV-specific T cells. This clonotype was seen repeatedly, ten times or more. What this receptor recognizes is not known. The sample holds no much larger clone one base away, and base qualities are not on file.

This TCR came from a human donor in good health (CMV status not recorded). Some clones in this sample may be carry-over from other donors' samples. This chain joins TRBV11-2 to TRBJ1-2; confidence is insufficient to name the D gene. The sequencing used CD8+ T cells from cultured PBMCs, collected from culture after CMV antigen stimulation. CDR3 sequence: CASSSATANYGYTF. DNA sequence: TGTGCCAGCAGCTCCGCGACGGCTAACTATGGCTACACCTTC.